This T cell receptor beta chain was identified in a study of beta chain features in type 1 diabetes. Study outcomes and limitations: Shorter TCRB CDR3s, moderately but significantly so, were found in Type 1 diabetes patients in all four CD4+ subsets.

Points on this clone: Antigen: not known. Being one base from a much bigger clone, this may be a read error.

Since all of the isolated RNA was reverse transcribed, expressed TCRB transcripts were what got sequenced. Data came from immunoSEQ multiplex PCR; TCRdb stores just in-frame clones and leaves some out. The sample has 300,000 to 400,000 clones, 8.5% to 10% seen once. V was clipped by 4 bases and J by 3 bases, with 4 bases between them. The CDR3 is made up of 13 amino acids. CDR1 is SGHTA, CDR2 FQGTGA, per germline. Purity exceeding 95% was reached by all sorted populations. Sequenced input: central memory CD4+ T cells from blood. The TCR sequence derives from a man aged 25-45 years with type 1 diabetes. J is TRBJ2-6 and V is TRBV7-3, with D hard to call. The CDR3 region has the DNA TGTGCCAGCAGCTCAAATGGGGCCAACGTCCTGACTTTC. Translating it yields CASSSNGANVLTF.